This T cell receptor (beta chain) was retrieved from a study of shared clonotypes between healthy human individuals. CDR1 and CDR2 from the germline V gene are MNHEY and SMNVEV (reference sequence). CDR3 length: 14 residues. The V end lost 2 bases, the J end lost 1 base, and 6 bases lay between the germline ends. About this clone: Its antigen remains unidentified. The sample has other DNA sequences that encode this CDR3 too.

Study observations and caveats: Estimated richness was generally greater in naive than memory subsets.

The genomic DNA of each subset was split evenly across several immunoSEQ plates. Repertoires were generated with immunoSEQ multiplex PCR, while TCRdb's copy carries only in-frame clones and drops some. The repertoire has 2,500,000 or so clones, around nine tenths of them found once; the top ten carry more than 0.12%. What was sequenced was naive CD4+ T cells sorted from blood. Sample subset: CD45RA+ positively selected. V gene TRBV27 combines with J gene TRBJ2-1; D remains ambiguous. The sequence came from a man between 18 and 29 years old in good health. CDR3 DNA sequence: TGTGCCAGCAGTTTAACTGGGTCCTACAATGAGCAGTTCTTC. Translation: CASSLTGSYNEQFF.